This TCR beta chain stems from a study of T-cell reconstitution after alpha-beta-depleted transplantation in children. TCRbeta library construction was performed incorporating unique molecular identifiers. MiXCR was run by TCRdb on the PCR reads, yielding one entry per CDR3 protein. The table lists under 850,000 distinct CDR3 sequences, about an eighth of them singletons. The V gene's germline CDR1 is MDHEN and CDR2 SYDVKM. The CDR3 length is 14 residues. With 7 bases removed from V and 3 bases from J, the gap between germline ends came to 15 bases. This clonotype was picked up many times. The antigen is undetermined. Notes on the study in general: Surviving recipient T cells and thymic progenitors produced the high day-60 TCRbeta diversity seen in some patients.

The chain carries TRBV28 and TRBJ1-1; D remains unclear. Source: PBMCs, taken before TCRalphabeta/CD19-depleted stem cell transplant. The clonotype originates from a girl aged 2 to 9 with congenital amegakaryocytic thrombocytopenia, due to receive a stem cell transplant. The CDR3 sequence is CASIMAAQYTEAFF. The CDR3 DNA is TGTGCCAGCATCATGGCGGCGCAATACACTGAAGCTTTCTTT.